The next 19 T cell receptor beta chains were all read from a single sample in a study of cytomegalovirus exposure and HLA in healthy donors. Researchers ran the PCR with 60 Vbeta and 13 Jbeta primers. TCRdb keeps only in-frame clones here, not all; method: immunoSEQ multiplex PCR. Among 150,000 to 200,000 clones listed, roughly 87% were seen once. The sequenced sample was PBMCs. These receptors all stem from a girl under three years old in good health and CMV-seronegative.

The CDR3: CASSLDKGLAGWGEQFF. The CDR3, as DNA: TGTGCCAGCAGCTTAGATAAGGGACTAGCGGGGTGGGGAGAGCAGTTCTTC. This chain connects TRBV11-2 to TRBJ2-1; TRBD2 matches 13 bases. This CDR3 comprises 17 residues. After removal of 0 bases from V and 10 bases from J, the junction contained 9 bases not matched to a gene. CDR1 SGHAT and CDR2 FQNNGV come from the germline V gene. The variable domain in full, with the rest retrieved from reference TRBV11-2 and TRBJ2-1, is EAGVAQSPRYKIIEKRQSVAFWCNPISGHATLYWYQQILGQGPKLLIQFQNNGVVDDSQLPKDRFSAERLKGVDSTLKIQPAKLEDSAVYLCASSLDKGLAGWGEQFFGPGTRLTVL.

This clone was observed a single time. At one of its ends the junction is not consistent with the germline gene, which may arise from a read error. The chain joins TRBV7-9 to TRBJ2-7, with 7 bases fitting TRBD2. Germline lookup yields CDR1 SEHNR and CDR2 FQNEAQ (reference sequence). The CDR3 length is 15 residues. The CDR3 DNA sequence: TGTTCCAGCAGCTTATATTGGGGGAGGGCCTACGAGCAGTACTTC. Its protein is CSSSLYWGRAYEQYF.

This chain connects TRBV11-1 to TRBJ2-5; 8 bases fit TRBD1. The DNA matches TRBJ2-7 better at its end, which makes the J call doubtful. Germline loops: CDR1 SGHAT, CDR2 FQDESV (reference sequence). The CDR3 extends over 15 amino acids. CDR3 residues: CASSLARTGYYEQYF. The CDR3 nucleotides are TGTGCCAGCAGCTTAGCCCGGACAGGGTACTACGAGCAGTACTTC.

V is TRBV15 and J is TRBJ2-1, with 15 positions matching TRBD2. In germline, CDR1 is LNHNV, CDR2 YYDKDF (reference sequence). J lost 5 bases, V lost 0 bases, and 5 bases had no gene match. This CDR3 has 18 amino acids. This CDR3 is CATSRERRTSGRDNEQFF. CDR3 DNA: TGTGCCACCAGCAGAGAACGAAGGACTAGCGGGAGGGACAATGAGCAGTTCTTC.

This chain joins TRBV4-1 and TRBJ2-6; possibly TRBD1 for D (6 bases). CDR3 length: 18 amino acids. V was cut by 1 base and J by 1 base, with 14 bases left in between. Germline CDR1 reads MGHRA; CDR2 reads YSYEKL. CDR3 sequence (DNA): TGCGCCAGCAGCCAAGGTCGGCAGGGGCCATCTGGGGCCAACGTCCTGACTTTC. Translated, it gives CASSQGRQGPSGANVLTF.

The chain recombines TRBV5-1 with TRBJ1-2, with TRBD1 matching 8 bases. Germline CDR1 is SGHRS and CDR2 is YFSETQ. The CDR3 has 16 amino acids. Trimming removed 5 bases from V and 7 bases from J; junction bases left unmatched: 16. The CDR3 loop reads CASRGAGGFGQFGYTF. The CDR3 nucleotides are TGCGCCAGCAGGGGGGCAGGGGGCTTCGGCCAGTTTGGCTACACCTTC.

CDR3 amino acids: CASSIQGGPEAFF. DNA for the CDR3: TGCGCCAGCAGCATCCAGGGGGGCCCTGAAGCTTTCTTT. The chain is built from TRBV5-1 and TRBJ1-1; 7 bases agree with TRBD1. This CDR3 is 13 amino acids long. Germline loops: CDR1 SGHRS, CDR2 YFSETQ. V shed 4 bases and J 6 bases; nucleotides not matched to a gene: 6.

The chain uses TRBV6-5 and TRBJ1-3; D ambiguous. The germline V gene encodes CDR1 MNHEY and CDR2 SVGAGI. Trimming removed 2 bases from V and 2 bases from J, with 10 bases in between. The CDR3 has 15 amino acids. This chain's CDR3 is CASSYAGGAGNTIYF. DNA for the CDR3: TGTGCCAGCAGTTACGCGGGCGGGGCTGGAAACACCATATATTTT.

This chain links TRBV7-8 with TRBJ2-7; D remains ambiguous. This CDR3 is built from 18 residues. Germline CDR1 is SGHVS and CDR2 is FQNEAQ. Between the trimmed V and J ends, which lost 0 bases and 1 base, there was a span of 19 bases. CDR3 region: CASSLALISRDVSYEQYF. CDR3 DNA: TGTGCCAGCAGCTTAGCGCTTATTAGCCGAGACGTTTCCTACGAGCAGTACTTC.

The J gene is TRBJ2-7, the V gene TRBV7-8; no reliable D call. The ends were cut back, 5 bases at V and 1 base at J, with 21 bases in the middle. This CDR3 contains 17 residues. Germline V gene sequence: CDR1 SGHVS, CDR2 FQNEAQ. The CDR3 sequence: CASSKYQILGSSYEQYF. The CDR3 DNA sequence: TGTGCCAGCAGCAAATACCAGATTCTGGGCTCATCCTACGAGCAGTACTTC.

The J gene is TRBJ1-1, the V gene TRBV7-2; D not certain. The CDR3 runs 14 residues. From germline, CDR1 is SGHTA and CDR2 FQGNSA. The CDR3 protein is CAEYAQRVNTEAFF. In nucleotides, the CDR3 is TGTGCAGAATATGCGCAGCGGGTGAACACTGAAGCTTTCTTT.

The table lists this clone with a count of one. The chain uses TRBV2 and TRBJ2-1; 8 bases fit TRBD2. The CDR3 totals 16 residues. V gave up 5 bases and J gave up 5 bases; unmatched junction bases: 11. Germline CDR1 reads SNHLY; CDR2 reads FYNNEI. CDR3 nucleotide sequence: TGTGCCAGCAGTAGGAATAAGCGGGAGTTCCACAATGAGCAGTTCTTC. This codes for CASSRNKREFHNEQFF.

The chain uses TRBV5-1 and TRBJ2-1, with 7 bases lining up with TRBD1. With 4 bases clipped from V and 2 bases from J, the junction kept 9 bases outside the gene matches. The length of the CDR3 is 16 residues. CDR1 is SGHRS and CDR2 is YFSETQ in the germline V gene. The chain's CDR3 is CASSQRRTGTYNEQFF. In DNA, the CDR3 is TGCGCCAGCAGCCAACGTAGGACAGGAACCTACAATGAGCAGTTCTTC.

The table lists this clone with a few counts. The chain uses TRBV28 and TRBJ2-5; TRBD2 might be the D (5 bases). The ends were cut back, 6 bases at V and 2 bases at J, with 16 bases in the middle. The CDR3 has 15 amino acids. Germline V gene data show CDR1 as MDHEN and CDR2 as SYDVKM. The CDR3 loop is CASSSPGVLQETQYF. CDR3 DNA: TGTGCCAGCAGCTCCCCCGGGGTACTTCAAGAGACCCAGTACTTC.

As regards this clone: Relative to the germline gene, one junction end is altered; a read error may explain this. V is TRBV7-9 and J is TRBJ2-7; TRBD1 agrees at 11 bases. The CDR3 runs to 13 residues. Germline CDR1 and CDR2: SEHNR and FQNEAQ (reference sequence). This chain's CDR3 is CSSTGTGGYEQYF. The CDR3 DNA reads TGTTCCAGCACCGGGACAGGGGGCTACGAGCAGTACTTC.

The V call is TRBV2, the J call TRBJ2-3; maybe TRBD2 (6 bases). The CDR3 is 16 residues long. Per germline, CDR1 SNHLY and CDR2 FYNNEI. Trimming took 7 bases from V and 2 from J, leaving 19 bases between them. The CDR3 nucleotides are TGTGCCAGCATGCGCGGGGCACTTACCCTCACAGATACGCAGTATTTT. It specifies CASMRGALTLTDTQYF. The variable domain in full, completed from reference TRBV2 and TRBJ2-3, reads EPEVTQTPSHQVTQMGQEVILRCVPISNHLYFYWYRQILGQKVEFLVSFYNNEISEKSEIFDDQFSVERPDGSNFTLKIRSTKLEDSAMYFCASMRGALTLTDTQYFGPGTRLTVL.

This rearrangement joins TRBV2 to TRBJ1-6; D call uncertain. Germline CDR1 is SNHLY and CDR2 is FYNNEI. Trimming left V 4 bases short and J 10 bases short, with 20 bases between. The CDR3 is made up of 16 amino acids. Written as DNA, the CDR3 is TGTGCCAGCAGTGTCCCCCCCGGGAAGGGAATCTCACCCCTCCACTTT. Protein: CASSVPPGKGISPLHF.

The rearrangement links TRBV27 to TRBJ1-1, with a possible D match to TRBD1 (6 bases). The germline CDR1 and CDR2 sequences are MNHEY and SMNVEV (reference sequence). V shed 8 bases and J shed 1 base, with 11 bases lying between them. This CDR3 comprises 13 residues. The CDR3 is CASQIGGNTEAFF. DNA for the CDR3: TGTGCCAGCCAAATAGGGGGGAACACTGAAGCTTTCTTT.

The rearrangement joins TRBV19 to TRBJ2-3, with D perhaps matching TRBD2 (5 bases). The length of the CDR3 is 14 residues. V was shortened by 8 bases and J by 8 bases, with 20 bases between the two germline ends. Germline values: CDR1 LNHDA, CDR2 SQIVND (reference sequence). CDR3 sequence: CASEGSVEIGTQYF. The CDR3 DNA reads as TGTGCCAGTGAGGGCTCCGTGGAGATTGGTACGCAGTATTTT.